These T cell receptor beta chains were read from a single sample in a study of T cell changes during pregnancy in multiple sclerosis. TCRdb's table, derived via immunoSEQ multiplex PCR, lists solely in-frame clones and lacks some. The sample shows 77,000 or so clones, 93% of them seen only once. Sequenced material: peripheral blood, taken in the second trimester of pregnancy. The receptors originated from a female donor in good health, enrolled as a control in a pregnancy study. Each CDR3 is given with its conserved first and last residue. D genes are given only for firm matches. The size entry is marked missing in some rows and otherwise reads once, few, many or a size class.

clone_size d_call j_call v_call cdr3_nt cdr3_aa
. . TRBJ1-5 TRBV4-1 TGCGCCAGCAGCCCTTGGCGGGGGCCCGATCAGCCCCAGCATTTT CASSPWRGPDQPQHF
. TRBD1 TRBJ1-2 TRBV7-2 TGTGCCAGCAGTTCACCGCGGGACAGGGGTGTAAATGGCTACACCTTC CASSSPRDRGVNGYTF
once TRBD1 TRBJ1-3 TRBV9 TGTGCCAGCAGCGTACAGGGGGCTGGAAACACCATATATTTT CASSVQGAGNTIYF
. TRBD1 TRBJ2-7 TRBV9 TGTGCCAGCAGCGGGGGAGGACAGGGGGCATTCTACGAGCAGTACTTC CASSGGGQGAFYEQYF
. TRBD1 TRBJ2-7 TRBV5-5 TGTGCCAGCAGCTTGGATCCAGGGGGCTTCTACGAGCAGTACTTC CASSLDPGGFYEQYF
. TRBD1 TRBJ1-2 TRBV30 TGTGCCTGGAGTACAGGGGGATATGGCTACACCTTC CAWSTGGYGYTF
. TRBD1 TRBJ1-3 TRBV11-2 TGTGCCAGCAGCTCCCCAACAGGGGCCGCTGGAAACACCATATATTTT CASSSPTGAAGNTIYF
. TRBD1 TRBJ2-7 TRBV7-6 TGTGCCAGCAGCTTAGGTTCGGGACAGGGGGTCTACGAGCAGTACTTC CASSLGSGQGVYEQYF
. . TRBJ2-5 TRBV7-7 TGTGCCAGCAGCTTAGGGGGCTTCACAGGGTTGGAGACCCAGTACTTC CASSLGGFTGLETQYF
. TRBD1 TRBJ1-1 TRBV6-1 TGTGCCAGCAGTGGACAGGGAGGTGGTGAAGCTTTCTTT CASSGQGGGEAFF
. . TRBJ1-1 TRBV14 TGTGCCAGCAGCCATGAGACGGCAAAAGGGAGCACTGAAGCTTTCTTT CASSHETAKGSTEAFF
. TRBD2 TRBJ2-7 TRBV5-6 TGTGCCAGCAGCAACGGACTAGCGGGGGCCTACGAGCAGTACTTC CASSNGLAGAYEQYF
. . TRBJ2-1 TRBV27 TGTGCCAGCAGTTTGACTGATGGGGCCCACAATGAGCAGTTCTTC CASSLTDGAHNEQFF
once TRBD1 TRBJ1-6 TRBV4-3 TGCGCCAGCAGCGTACAGGGGAATTCACCCCTCCACTTT CASSVQGNSPLHF
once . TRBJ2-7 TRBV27 TGTGCCACCCAACGGGCAGGACAGTCCTACGAGCAGTACTTC CATQRAGQSYEQYF
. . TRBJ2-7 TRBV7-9 TGTGCCAGCAGGCCCGGGAGACAATACGAGCAGTACTTC CASRPGRQYEQYF
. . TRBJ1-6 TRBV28 TGTGCCAGCAGTTTAAGCAGGGGAGAGTCACCCCTCCACTTT CASSLSRGESPLHF
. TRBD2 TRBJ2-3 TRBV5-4 TGTGCCAGCAGCCGGGAGGGTGGGGGGCTTGATACGCAGTATTTT CASSREGGGLDTQYF
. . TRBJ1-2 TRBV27 TGTGCCAGCAGTTTAGGGCAGGGCGGGGGCTATGGCTACACCTTC CASSLGQGGGYGYTF
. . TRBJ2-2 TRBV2 TGTGCCAGCATTAGTACAGACAACACCGGGGAGCTGTTTTTT CASISTDNTGELFF